This TCR beta chain was profiled in a study of T cells after yellow fever vaccination. In TCRdb, the 5' RACE reads were re-called with MiXCR into one record per CDR3 protein. The data contain roughly 240,000 distinct CDR3 sequences, 5.5% to 8.5% of them singletons. The input for sequencing was CD4+ T cells sorted from PBMCs, taken on the day of the yellow fever booster vaccination. The sequence was collected from a man aged 30 to 45 who received the YFV17D yellow fever vaccine.

Written as DNA, the CDR3 is TGTGCCAGTAGCTCTCCCCAGGAAGAGACCCAGTACTTC. As protein: CASSSPQEETQYF. This chain uses TRBV19 with TRBJ2-5, with D unclear. The germline CDR1 and CDR2 sequences are LNHDA and SQIVND (reference sequence). V was trimmed by 6 bases and J by 3 bases, leaving 11 bases between them. This CDR3 is 13 amino acids long.